Presented here are 26 T cell receptor beta chains from one specimen sequenced in a study of cytomegalovirus exposure and HLA in healthy donors. Primers included in the PCR were 60 Vbeta and 13 Jbeta primers. This table comes from immunoSEQ multiplex PCR, and its TCRdb copy is limited to in-frame clones, with some not included. This table has about 100,000 clones, around 80% appearing once. Sequencing was carried out using PBMCs. The source is a man aged 35 to 55 in good health and CMV-seropositive.

As concerns this clone: The sample has other DNA sequences that encode this CDR3 too. J is TRBJ1-1 and V is TRBV5-1; D remains unclear. V was clipped by 2 bases and J by 5 bases, with 10 bases between them. The CDR3 loop spans 13 amino acids. Germline CDR1 reads SGHRS; CDR2 reads YFSETQ. The CDR3 spells CASSFGRGTEAFF. The CDR3 coding sequence is TGCGCCAGCAGCTTCGGGCGAGGGACTGAAGCTTTCTTT.

CDR3 residues: CASKWRTENTEAFF. The DNA for the CDR3 is TGTGCCAGCAAGTGGAGGACAGAGAACACTGAAGCTTTCTTT. The V call is TRBV6-5, the J call TRBJ1-1, with D maybe TRBD1 (6 bases). Germline V gene data show CDR1 as MNHEY and CDR2 as SVGAGI. The CDR3 runs to 14 residues. V shed 7 bases and J shed 1 base, with 13 bases lying between them.

There are a few counts of this clone. V and J are TRBV4-1 and TRBJ1-1, with D perhaps matching TRBD1 (6 bases). V shed 0 bases and J shed 6 bases, with 11 bases lying between them. Looked up from germline, CDR1 is MGHRA and CDR2 is YSYEKL. CDR3 length: 14 amino acids. In nucleotides, the CDR3 is TGCGCCAGCAGCCAAGAACATGGGGGCTCTGAAGCTTTCTTT. Protein: CASSQEHGGSEAFF.

In the case of this clone: Germline is not matched at one junction end, which may reflect a read error. The V call is TRBV6-6, the J call TRBJ2-4; D might be TRBD2 (5 bases). Germline V gene lookup returns CDR1 MNHNY and CDR2 SVGAGI (reference sequence). The CDR3 contains 14 residues. In DNA form, the CDR3 reads TGTGCCAGCAGTTTCCACGGACTTTTAAACAGTCAGTACTTC. Translating gives CASSFHGLLNSQYF.

The chain is built from TRBV5-5 and TRBJ1-2; TRBD1 might be the D (5 bases). The CDR3 has 16 amino acids. Deletions cut 4 bases from V and 6 bases from J, with 22 bases between. The germline V gene encodes CDR1 SGHKS and CDR2 YYEKEE (reference sequence). CDR3 sequence: CASSQDLGRKPHGYTF. For the CDR3, the DNA is TGTGCCAGCAGCCAAGATTTGGGGCGCAAACCCCATGGCTACACCTTC.

This chain joins TRBV2 and TRBJ1-5; 7 nucleotides line up with TRBD1. This CDR3 comprises 12 residues. Germline assignment: CDR1 SNHLY and CDR2 FYNNEI. V shed 8 bases, J shed 8 bases, and the junction held 6 bases outside the gene matches. The CDR3 is CASRDRQEPQHF. CDR3 nucleotide sequence: TGTGCCAGCCGGGACAGACAAGAGCCCCAGCATTTT. Based on the CDR3 plus reference TRBV2 and TRBJ1-5, the full variable domain is EPEVTQTPSHQVTQMGQEVILRCVPISNHLYFYWYRQILGQKVEFLVSFYNNEISEKSEIFDDQFSVERPDGSNFTLKIRSTKLEDSAMYFCASRDRQEPQHFGDGTRLSIL.

The chain has TRBV5-5 and TRBJ1-5, with D perhaps TRBD1 (6 bases). The CDR3 length is 14 residues. Germline CDR1 reads SGHKS; CDR2 reads YYEKEE (reference sequence). V was cut by 3 bases and J by 4 bases, with 11 bases left in between. CDR3 loop: CASSSGTKNQPQHF. Written as DNA, the CDR3 is TGTGCCAGCAGCTCCGGGACAAAGAATCAGCCCCAGCATTTT.

The gene calls are TRBV7-9 and TRBJ2-4, with 8 bases fitting TRBD1. CDR1 and CDR2 from the germline V gene are SEHNR and FQNEAQ (reference sequence). This CDR3 spans 13 amino acids. V was clipped by 5 bases and J by 11 bases; unmatched bases: 8. The CDR3 bases are TGTGCCAGCAGCCCCTGGGACAGGAGCCTTCAGTACTTC. Translation: CASSPWDRSLQYF. The full variable domain, its missing parts supplied by reference TRBV7-9 and TRBJ2-4, is DTGVSQNPRHKITKRGQNVTFRCDPISEHNRLYWYRQTLGQGPEFLTYFQNEAQLEKSRLLSDRFSAERPKGSFSTLEIQRTEQGDSAMYLCASSPWDRSLQYFGAGTRLSVL.

V and J are TRBV7-9 and TRBJ2-1, with D unclear. Germline loops: CDR1 SEHNR, CDR2 FQNEAQ (reference sequence). This CDR3 region has 18 residues. V was clipped by 1 base and J by 0 bases, with 16 bases between them. The CDR3 loop reads CASSLGYQFIGSYNEQFF. The CDR3 DNA reads TGTGCCAGCAGCTTAGGGTATCAATTTATCGGCTCCTACAATGAGCAGTTCTTC.

The chain is built from TRBV5-8 and TRBJ2-5; 11 nucleotides match TRBD2. The V segment lost 0 bases and the J segment 1 base; nucleotides outside the gene matches: 2. This CDR3 has 16 amino acids. CDR1 is SGHTS, CDR2 YDEGEE, per germline. The CDR3: CASSLGLAGLQETQYF. DNA of the CDR3: TGTGCCAGCAGCTTGGGACTAGCGGGGCTCCAAGAGACCCAGTACTTC.

CDR3 sequence reads: CASRGQLNTEAFF. Written as DNA, the CDR3 is TGTGCCAGCAGAGGACAGCTTAACACTGAAGCTTTCTTT. The genes are TRBV6-6 and TRBJ1-1, with D possibly matching TRBD1 (6 bases). The CDR3 contains 13 residues. Looked up from germline, CDR1 is MNHNY and CDR2 is SVGAGI (reference sequence). Trimming shortened V by 6 bases and J by 2 bases, and 10 bases separated the two germline ends.

The chain is built from TRBV6-1 and TRBJ1-6; TRBD1 matches at 8 bases. The germline CDR1 and CDR2 sequences are MNHNS and SASEGT. The CDR3 has 15 amino acids. V lost 6 bases and J lost 9; bases outside the gene matches: 10. Here the CDR3 DNA reads TGTGCCAGCAGACCCTGGACAGGGAGAAGTTCACCCCTCCACTTT. It specifies CASRPWTGRSSPLHF.

The chain carries TRBV7-9 and TRBJ2-5, with 8 bases aligning to TRBD1. The CDR3 sequence is 14 residues long. V lost 5 bases to trimming and J lost 4 bases; unmatched junction nucleotides: 6. The germline CDR1 and CDR2 sequences are SEHNR and FQNEAQ (reference sequence). The CDR3 nucleotides are TGTGCCAGCAGCGAAGACAGGGGTCTAGAGACCCAGTACTTC. It is translated as CASSEDRGLETQYF.

Concerning this clone: The same CDR3 can be traced to other DNA sequences in this sample. The gene calls are TRBV2 and TRBJ2-3; TRBD2 is a possible D gene (6 bases). CDR1 SNHLY and CDR2 FYNNEI come from the germline V gene. Deletions cut 4 bases from V and 4 bases from J, with 15 bases between. The CDR3 sequence is 15 residues long. The CDR3 reads CASSGGLGTSDTQYF. CDR3 nucleotides: TGTGCCAGCAGTGGGGGCCTGGGGACTTCAGATACGCAGTATTTT. Complete variable domain (other parts from reference TRBV2 and TRBJ2-3): EPEVTQTPSHQVTQMGQEVILRCVPISNHLYFYWYRQILGQKVEFLVSFYNNEISEKSEIFDDQFSVERPDGSNFTLKIRSTKLEDSAMYFCASSGGLGTSDTQYFGPGTRLTVL.

This sequence joins TRBV5-4 and TRBJ1-6, with D hard to call. The germline V gene encodes CDR1 SGHNT and CDR2 YYREEE (reference sequence). CDR3 size: 13 residues. The V end was cut by 2 bases, the J end by 8 bases, with 8 bases between. CDR3 sequence: CASSFSADSPLHF. In DNA, the CDR3 is TGTGCCAGCAGCTTCAGCGCCGATTCACCCCTCCACTTT.

DNA of the CDR3: TGTGCCAGCAGTGAGACAGGTAGCAATCAGCCCCAGCATTTT. As protein: CASSETGSNQPQHF. The genes are TRBV6-1 and TRBJ1-5; D perhaps matches TRBD1 (6 bases). CDR3 length: 14 amino acids. The germline V and J ends were trimmed by 3 bases and 0 bases, with 6 bases remaining between them. Germline CDR1 reads MNHNS; CDR2 reads SASEGT.

The genes are TRBV7-2 and TRBJ2-4; 8 nucleotides agree with TRBD2. This CDR3 is 16 amino acids long. Unmatched junction bases numbered 13, after V lost 5 bases and J lost 7 bases. Germline CDR1 SGHTA, CDR2 FQGNSA. This chain's CDR3 is CASSPRTSWGRNIQYF. In DNA form, the CDR3 reads TGTGCCAGCAGCCCCCGGACTAGCTGGGGTAGGAACATTCAGTACTTC.

The rearrangement uses TRBV5-1 and TRBJ2-7; TRBD1 agrees at 8 bases. Germline V gene lookup returns CDR1 SGHRS and CDR2 YFSETQ. Losses at the gene ends were 4 bases for V and 5 bases for J; bases not matched to a gene: 11. The CDR3 contains 15 residues. CDR3 sequence reads: CASSAFPGQVDEQYF. DNA for the CDR3: TGCGCCAGCAGCGCATTTCCGGGACAGGTCGACGAGCAGTACTTC. Full variable domain (outside the CDR3, taken from reference TRBV5-1 and TRBJ2-7): KAGVTQTPRYLIKTRGQQVTLSCSPISGHRSVSWYQQTPGQGLQFLFEYFSETQRNKGNFPGRFSGRQFSNSRSEMNVSTLELGDSALYLCASSAFPGQVDEQYFGPGTRLTVT.

J is TRBJ1-6 and V is TRBV6-1; 8 bases agree with TRBD1. V was clipped by 1 base and J by 4 bases; unmatched bases: 6. CDR3 length: 17 amino acids. Per the germline V gene, CDR1 is MNHNS and CDR2 is SASEGT. The chain's CDR3 is CASSEEPGGFYNSPLHF. DNA for the CDR3: TGTGCCAGCAGTGAAGAGCCAGGGGGCTTTTATAATTCACCCCTCCACTTT.

The V gene is TRBV2, the J gene TRBJ2-1; perhaps TRBD2 as D (6 bases). Germline values: CDR1 SNHLY, CDR2 FYNNEI. The CDR3 consists of 14 residues. V lost 7 bases and J lost 7, with 17 bases in between. The CDR3: CASKGLALINEQFF. The CDR3 bases are TGTGCCAGCAAGGGGCTAGCGCTAATAAATGAGCAGTTCTTC.

V and J are TRBV28 and TRBJ2-2; the match to TRBD2 covers 9 bases. This CDR3 is 20 amino acids long. Germline CDR1 MDHEN, CDR2 SYDVKM. V was clipped by 6 bases and J by 1 base; unmatched bases: 18. CDR3 loop: CASRTLLTSGSLVNTGELFF. As DNA, the CDR3 is TGTGCCAGCAGGACACTCCTAACTAGCGGGTCTCTGGTGAACACCGGGGAGCTGTTTTTT.

This chain uses TRBV5-4 with TRBJ2-2, with D perhaps TRBD2 (5 bases). This CDR3 has 15 residues. Germline CDR1 is SGHNT and CDR2 is YYREEE (reference sequence). V was shortened by 6 bases and J by 8 bases, with 20 bases between the two germline ends. CDR3 loop: CASNSGKKKTGELFF. The DNA for the CDR3 is TGTGCCAGCAACTCCGGGAAAAAGAAGACGGGGGAGCTGTTTTTT. The full variable domain, in which reference TRBV5-4 and TRBJ2-2 provide the parts outside the CDR3, is ETGVTQSPTHLIKTRGQQVTLRCSSQSGHNTVSWYQQALGQGPQFIFQYYREEENGRGNFPPRFSGLQFPNYSSELNVNALELDDSALYLCASNSGKKKTGELFFGEGSRLTVL.

The V and J genes are TRBV27 and TRBJ2-7; the D is unclear. Trimming removed 1 base at V and 0 bases at J, with 7 bases between. Germline values: CDR1 MNHEY, CDR2 SMNVEV (reference sequence). The CDR3 contains 14 residues. CDR3 in DNA: TGTGCCAGCAGTTTATTCGGTAGCTCCTACGAGCAGTACTTC. Its protein is CASSLFGSSYEQYF.

This clone was detected only once. V and J are TRBV28 and TRBJ2-5; D not certain. Trimming cost V 5 bases and J 7 bases, with 11 bases left between them. The CDR3 runs 12 residues. Germline V gene sequence: CDR1 MDHEN, CDR2 SYDVKM. The CDR3 spells CASSGARGTQYF. The CDR3, as DNA: TGTGCCAGCAGTGGAGCTCGCGGGACCCAGTACTTC.

This chain connects TRBV9 to TRBJ2-2, with D unresolved. V lost 3 bases to trimming and J lost 1 base, with 13 bases between them. Germline V gene data show CDR1 as SGDLS and CDR2 as YYNGEE. There are 16 residues in the CDR3. This CDR3 is CASSGLGLLNTGELFF. CDR3 DNA sequence: TGTGCCAGCAGCGGCCTAGGCCTCTTGAACACCGGGGAGCTGTTTTTT.

CDR3 residues: CASRGDRGGLTGELFF. The DNA of the CDR3 is TGTGCCAGCAGGGGAGACAGGGGCGGGTTGACCGGGGAGCTGTTTTTT. The V call is TRBV2, the J call TRBJ2-2, with TRBD1 identical over 8 bases. V dropped 6 bases and J dropped 5; count of bases not matched to a gene: 11. In germline, CDR1 is SNHLY, CDR2 FYNNEI. The CDR3 length is 16 residues.